These 17 T cell receptor beta chains came from one sample sequenced in a study of technical replicates of blood from a few donors. Using immunoSEQ multiplex PCR, the repertoire was profiled, and TCRdb retains in-frame clones only, with some absent. The table has several thousand clones, 95% to 97% seen once. Material: PBMCs. The receptors stem from a human donor in good health.

The rearrangement uses TRBV6-5 and TRBJ1-2; 7 nucleotides match TRBD1. The germline CDR1 and CDR2 sequences are MNHEY and SVGAGI. The trim removed 4 bases at V and 0 bases at J, leaving 5 bases unmatched. The length of the CDR3 is 15 residues. CDR3 in amino acids: CASSSGQAANYGYTF. DNA of the CDR3: TGTGCCAGCAGTTCCGGACAGGCAGCTAACTATGGCTACACCTTC.

This clone is a singleton in its sample. The chain uses TRBV19 and TRBJ2-1; TRBD1 aligns across 8 bases. With V trimmed by 6 bases and J by 0 bases, 4 bases remained unmatched. There are 15 residues in the CDR3. The germline V gene has CDR1 LNHDA and CDR2 SQIVND (reference sequence). The CDR3 nucleotides are TGTGCCAGTAGCCAAACAGGGGGCTCCTACAATGAGCAGTTCTTC. Translating gives CASSQTGGSYNEQFF. Looking up the rest from reference TRBV19 and TRBJ2-1 gives the full variable domain: DGGITQSPKYLFRKEGQNVTLSCEQNLNHDAMYWYRQDPGQGLRLIYYSQIVNDFQKGDIAEGYSVSREKKESFPLTVTSAQKNPTAFYLCASSQTGGSYNEQFFGPGTRLTVL.

CDR3 region: CASSLGLAGGRTDTQYF. CDR3 DNA sequence: TGTGCCAGCAGCTTAGGACTAGCGGGAGGGCGGACAGATACGCAGTATTTT. This chain uses TRBV7-9 with TRBJ2-3; 14 bases are a match to TRBD2. This CDR3 region has 17 residues. In germline, CDR1 is SEHNR, CDR2 FQNEAQ (reference sequence). The V gene end was trimmed by 1 base and the J gene end by 3 bases; junction bases not matched to a gene: 3. The complete variable domain, with remaining parts taken from reference TRBV7-9 and TRBJ2-3, reads DTGVSQNPRHKITKRGQNVTFRCDPISEHNRLYWYRQTLGQGPEFLTYFQNEAQLEKSRLLSDRFSAERPKGSFSTLEIQRTEQGDSAMYLCASSLGLAGGRTDTQYFGPGTRLTVL.

The rearrangement joins TRBV28 to TRBJ2-1; 12 positions match TRBD2. Germline CDR1 MDHEN, CDR2 SYDVKM. The CDR3 length is 14 residues. V shed 6 bases, J shed 10 bases, and the junction held 7 bases outside the gene matches. This chain's CDR3 is CASSSASGRGEQFF. The CDR3 DNA is TGTGCCAGCAGCTCAGCTAGCGGGAGGGGCGAGCAGTTCTTC. Full variable domain (remainder filled in from reference TRBV28 and TRBJ2-1): DVKVTQSSRYLVKRTGEKVFLECVQDMDHENMFWYRQDPGLGLRLIYFSYDVKMKEKGDIPEGYSVSREKKERFSLILESASTNQTSMYLCASSSASGRGEQFFGPGTRLTVL.

The chain carries TRBV5-1 and TRBJ1-4; D is ambiguous. Deletions cut 3 bases from V and 7 bases from J, with 22 bases between. CDR1 is SGHRS, CDR2 YFSETQ, per germline. The length of the CDR3 is 17 residues. The CDR3 region is CASSYRVSMTPGEKLFF. CDR3 DNA: TGCGCCAGCAGCTACCGGGTCTCGATGACCCCCGGTGAAAAACTGTTTTTT.

This chain links TRBV5-1 with TRBJ2-6; perhaps TRBD1 as D (6 bases). Germline CDR1 reads SGHRS; CDR2 reads YFSETQ. Trimming took off 1 base at V and 3 bases at J, with 14 bases between the two ends. The CDR3 contains 17 residues. CDR3 protein: CASSLLGGSGGANVLTF. CDR3 coding DNA: TGCGCCAGCAGCTTGCTAGGGGGTAGTGGTGGGGCCAACGTCCTGACTTTC.

V and J are TRBV6-6 and TRBJ1-5; 7 bases are a match to TRBD1. Germline CDR1 reads MNHNY; CDR2 reads SVGAGI (reference sequence). The CDR3 is 16 amino acids. Trimming cost V 6 bases and J 3 bases; bases outside gene matches: 11. The CDR3 here is CASREIGTANNQPQHF. The CDR3 DNA reads TGTGCCAGCAGGGAAATCGGGACAGCTAACAATCAGCCCCAGCATTTT.

This rearrangement joins TRBV29-1 to TRBJ1-5; D uncertain. Germline CDR1 is SQVTM and CDR2 is ANQGSEA. Trimming stripped 4 bases from V and 4 bases from J, with 8 bases between. The CDR3 has 12 residues. The CDR3 is CSVGGGNQPQHF. CDR3 nucleotide sequence: TGCAGCGTTGGGGGAGGGAATCAGCCCCAGCATTTT. The full variable domain, in which reference TRBV29-1 and TRBJ1-5 provide the parts outside the CDR3, is SAVISQKPSRDICQRGTSLTIQCQVDSQVTMMFWYRQQPGQSLTLIATANQGSEATYESGFVIDKFPISRPNLTFSTLTVSNMSPEDSSIYLCSVGGGNQPQHFGDGTRLSIL.

This sequence joins TRBV5-4 and TRBJ2-5; TRBD1 agrees at 8 bases. J was trimmed by 5 bases and V by 5 bases; bases with no gene match: 5. CDR1 SGHNT and CDR2 YYREEE come from the germline V gene (reference sequence). This CDR3 contains 13 residues. The CDR3 DNA sequence: TGTGCCAGCAGTTCGGACAGGGACGAGACCCAGTACTTC. Encoded protein: CASSSDRDETQYF.

The chain carries TRBV4-2 and TRBJ2-1; 12 nucleotides align to TRBD2. Per the germline V gene, CDR1 is LGHNA and CDR2 is YNFKEQ. V lost 0 bases and J lost 2; bases outside the gene matches: 8. This CDR3 contains 19 residues. The CDR3 reads CASSQEPSGRDRAYNEQFF. The CDR3 nucleotides read TGTGCCAGCAGCCAAGAACCTAGCGGGAGGGACAGGGCCTACAATGAGCAGTTCTTC.

The V gene is TRBV30, the J gene TRBJ2-7; 7 nucleotides align to TRBD1. The J segment lost 10 bases and the V segment lost 0 bases, leaving 9 bases of the junction unmatched. CDR1 GTSNPN and CDR2 SVGIG come from the germline V gene (reference sequence). The CDR3 contains 13 residues. The CDR3 DNA sequence: TGTGCCTGGAGTGTAGGGTATACAGGGGATCAGTACTTC. Protein: CAWSVGYTGDQYF.

The gene calls are TRBV10-1 and TRBJ1-1; tentative D call: TRBD1 (5 bases). The CDR3 has 16 amino acids. Trimming pared 6 bases from V and 0 bases from J, leaving 17 bases between. The germline CDR1 and CDR2 sequences are WNHNN and SYGVQD (reference sequence). The CDR3 loop is CASRRRVWGMNTEAFF. In nucleotides, the CDR3 is TGCGCCAGCAGACGCAGGGTTTGGGGAATGAACACTGAAGCTTTCTTT.

This chain connects TRBV30 to TRBJ1-4, with 9 bases matching TRBD1. CDR3 length: 15 amino acids. V was pared by 1 base and J by 5 bases, with 5 bases of the junction left unmatched. Germline loops: CDR1 GTSNPN, CDR2 SVGIG (reference sequence). As DNA, the CDR3 is TGTGCCTGGAGTGACCCGGGACAGGGCAATGAAAAACTGTTTTTT. This codes for CAWSDPGQGNEKLFF.

The genes are TRBV6-5 and TRBJ1-1; 7 bases align to TRBD1. The V gene's germline CDR1 is MNHEY and CDR2 SVGAGI. V gave up 0 bases and J gave up 4 bases; unmatched junction bases: 2. This CDR3 is built from 14 residues. CDR3 DNA sequence: TGTGCCAGCAGTTACTCCCCAGGGGGCACTGAAGCTTTCTTT. Translation gives CASSYSPGGTEAFF.

This chain links TRBV30 with TRBJ2-3; D remains unclear. With 2 bases removed from V and 4 bases from J, the gap between germline ends came to 13 bases. CDR1 and CDR2 from the germline V gene are GTSNPN and SVGIG (reference sequence). This CDR3 is built from 14 residues. The CDR3 DNA sequence: TGTGCCTGGAGTCGGATGGGCGCGTCAGATACGCAGTATTTT. Its protein product is CAWSRMGASDTQYF. Using reference TRBV30 and TRBJ2-3 for the parts outside the CDR3, the full variable domain is SQTIHQWPATLVQPVGSPLSLECTVEGTSNPNLYWYRQAAGRGLQLLFYSVGIGQISSEVPQNLSASRPQDRQFILSSKKLLLSDSGFYLCAWSRMGASDTQYFGPGTRLTVL.

This clone appeared once. The V gene is TRBV19, the J gene TRBJ2-3; weak D call: TRBD1 (5 bases). The germline CDR1 and CDR2 sequences are LNHDA and SQIVND (reference sequence). The V end was cut by 4 bases, the J end by 4 bases, with 12 bases between. CDR3 length: 14 amino acids. The CDR3 reads CASSSQGAPDTQYF. The CDR3 DNA is TGTGCCAGTAGTAGCCAAGGGGCCCCAGATACGCAGTATTTT.

The chain couples TRBV28 to TRBJ1-1; 11 nucleotides align to TRBD1. V lost 6 bases, J lost 5 bases, and 5 bases stayed unmatched. This CDR3 has 14 residues. CDR1 MDHEN and CDR2 SYDVKM come from the germline V gene. The CDR3 loop is CASRGQGGWTEAFF. In DNA, the CDR3 is TGTGCCAGCAGGGGACAGGGGGGGTGGACTGAAGCTTTCTTT.